This T cell receptor (beta chain) was documented in a study of regulatory T cells in long-lasting Graves disease. In the case of this clonotype: Its antigen is still unknown.

Time point: newly diagnosed GD, antithyroid drugs for less than 3 months. The authors made the TCR library using RNA they extracted from PBMCs. The diagnosis of Graves' disease used American Thyroid Association guidelines. Germline CDR1 and CDR2: SNHLY and FYNNEI. Trimming took 5 bases from V and 4 from J; bases not matched to a gene: 7. The CDR3 runs 15 residues. Points from the study as a whole: Favored usage of TRBV28, TRBJ1-2 and TRBJ2-5 was recorded in persistent disease. Between persistent patients, 2,500 to 3,500 public clonotypes were shared, exceeding the 950 to 1,000 shared between new patients. Persistent Graves' patients showed less TCR diversity than newly diagnosed ones.

Arm-PCR of CDR3 regions with iRepertoire HTBI primers generated TCR beta libraries. TCRdb reprocessed the multiplex PCR reads via MiXCR and lists one record per CDR3 protein. The sample has 200,000 to 250,000 distinct CDR3 sequences, just over 20% seen once; the top ten hold approximately 15%. V gene TRBV2 combines with J gene TRBJ2-1; 8 nucleotides agree with TRBD2. This TCR was recovered from a female donor with Graves disease. The source material was peripheral blood mononuclear cells (PBMCs), sampled at new diagnosis, from a patient treated with antithyroid drugs. CDR3 sequence (DNA): TGTGCCAGCAGTAGGGCGGGGGGCGCGTACAATGAGCAGTTCTTC. The encoded protein is CASSRAGGAYNEQFF.